This T cell receptor beta chain comes out of a study of naive and memory T cell subsets. Ligated cDNA underwent four rounds of PCR with nested alpha and beta constant region primers and SP2. For blood and skin samples, reverse transcription used TCR alpha and beta constant primers. From the 5' RACE reads, TCRdb called clonotypes with MiXCR, one entry per CDR3 protein. The sample contains 57,000 or so distinct CDR3 sequences, under 8.5% of which appear only once. The CDR3 has 14 amino acids. V lost 6 bases to trimming and J lost 4 bases, with 15 bases between them. TCR cDNA received a 3' ligated oligonucleotide that carried a UMI. Reverse transcription used DNase-treated unsorted total RNA, aiming for about 1 to 1,100 ng. This clonotype has a count of ten or more.

The clonotype comes from a male donor in good health. This sequence joins TRBV12-3 or TRBV12-4 and TRBJ1-2; perhaps TRBD1 as D (5 bases). In DNA, the CDR3 is TGTGCCAGCAGCGACATCCCCCAGGGCTATGGCTACACCTTC. Its protein is CASSDIPQGYGYTF.